These 16 T cell receptor beta chains share one sample of origin, sequenced in a study of identical twins. TCRdb re-analysed the 5' RACE reads in MiXCR, keeping a single row per CDR3 protein. This sample carries about 500,000 distinct CDR3 sequences, roughly an eighth of them seen once, and the ten largest clones take more than 0.8%. These same data were also listed under a study on yellow fever vaccine responses in identical twins.

Sequenced material: CD4+ T cells sorted from blood. These receptors came from a woman under 30 in good health.

In this sample, this clonotype turned up a few times. The chain couples TRBV20-1 to TRBJ2-3, with D possibly TRBD2 on 5 matching bases. The CDR3 runs to 13 residues. Trimming removed 3 bases at V and 0 bases at J, with 7 bases between. Looked up from germline, CDR1 is DFQATT and CDR2 is SNEGSKA (reference sequence). In DNA, the CDR3 is TGCAGTGCTAGGGAGGTTAGCACAGATACGCAGTATTTT. This codes for CSAREVSTDTQYF.

This clonotype occurred a few times. V is TRBV20-1 and J is TRBJ2-3; D tentatively reads TRBD1 or TRBD2 (5 bases each). The CDR3 runs to 16 residues. V was clipped by 3 bases and J by 0 bases, with 16 bases between them. CDR1 is DFQATT and CDR2 is SNEGSKA in the germline V gene (reference sequence). The DNA of the CDR3 is TGCAGTGCTAGGGCCGGACGGGACGGGAGCACAGATACGCAGTATTTT. It yields the protein CSARAGRDGSTDTQYF.

This clonotype was seen a few times. V gene TRBV7-9 combines with J gene TRBJ1-2; D not certain. V lost 3 bases and J lost 4, with 9 bases in between. The CDR3 contains 13 residues. Germline assignment: CDR1 SEHNR and CDR2 FQNEAQ (reference sequence). CDR3 sequence: CASSFGVGYGYTF. The CDR3 DNA reads as TGTGCCAGCAGCTTCGGGGTCGGCTATGGCTACACCTTC.

There are a few counts of this clonotype. The chain carries TRBV5-1 and TRBJ1-1; D is possibly TRBD1 (6 bases). The germline V gene encodes CDR1 SGHRS and CDR2 YFSETQ. The CDR3 spans 14 residues. Trimming took off 3 bases at V and 5 bases at J, with 14 bases between the two ends. CDR3 in amino acids: CASSSEGGRTEAFF. The CDR3 nucleotides are TGCGCCAGCAGCTCGGAGGGGGGCCGGACTGAAGCTTTCTTT.

The chain links TRBV19 to TRBJ2-3, with 8 bases lining up with TRBD2. The CDR3 is 14 residues long. Germline CDR1 LNHDA, CDR2 SQIVND (reference sequence). After removal of 5 bases from V and 5 bases from J, the junction contained 6 bases not matched to a gene. Here the CDR3 reads CASSLGLAVDTQYF. DNA of the CDR3: TGTGCCAGTAGTCTAGGACTAGCTGTAGATACGCAGTATTTT.

The table lists this clonotype with a few counts. The genes are TRBV6-5 and TRBJ1-5; possibly TRBD1 for D (5 bases). The V end was cut by 0 bases, the J end by 6 bases, with 9 bases between. Germline V gives CDR1 MNHEY, CDR2 SVGAGI. This CDR3 contains 14 residues. The CDR3 DNA follows: TGTGCCAGCAGTTACTCGGGGGGTTTTCAGCCCCAGCATTTT. It is translated as CASSYSGGFQPQHF.

The chain joins TRBV7-9 to TRBJ2-1; D may be TRBD2 (5 bases). This CDR3 spans 14 amino acids. Trimming shortened V by 2 bases and J by 6 bases, and 11 bases separated the two germline ends. CDR1 and CDR2 (germline): SEHNR, FQNEAQ (reference sequence). The chain's CDR3 is CASSLSPGVNEQFF. The CDR3 DNA reads TGTGCCAGCAGCTTAAGTCCCGGGGTCAATGAGCAGTTCTTC.

There are many counts of this clonotype. The CDR3 protein is CSVEGPPDNEQFF. The CDR3 DNA reads as TGCAGCGTTGAGGGGCCGCCTGACAATGAGCAGTTCTTC. This rearrangement joins TRBV29-1 to TRBJ2-1, with D perhaps matching TRBD1 (5 bases). Deletions cut 3 bases from V and 5 bases from J, with 11 bases between. Germline CDR1 is SQVTM and CDR2 is ANQGSEA. This CDR3 is 13 amino acids long.

This clonotype was counted a few times. This chain links TRBV6-2 or TRBV6-3 with TRBJ2-7; 9 bases agree with TRBD1. CDR1 and CDR2 from the germline V gene are MNHEY and SVGEGT. The CDR3 consists of 15 residues. V lost 3 bases and J lost 2; bases outside the gene matches: 5. This CDR3 is CASSYLGQGTYEQYF. CDR3 nucleotides: TGTGCCAGCAGTTATCTGGGACAGGGAACCTACGAGCAGTACTTC.

This clonotype was seen a handful of times. This chain links TRBV2 with TRBJ2-1; 10 nucleotides agree with TRBD1. Trimming took 8 bases from V and 4 from J; bases not matched to a gene: 5. The CDR3 has 14 amino acids. Germline CDR1 and CDR2: SNHLY and FYNNEI. This chain's CDR3 is CASPTGQGYNEQFF. The DNA of the CDR3 is TGTGCCAGCCCGACGGGACAGGGGTACAATGAGCAGTTCTTC.

This clonotype turned up a few times. The chain couples TRBV7-2 to TRBJ2-7; D remains ambiguous. This CDR3 comprises 14 residues. Per germline, CDR1 SGHTA and CDR2 FQGNSA. V lost 1 base and J lost 6, with 13 bases in between. The CDR3 is CASSLDGRSAEQYF. DNA of the CDR3: TGTGCCAGCAGCTTAGATGGACGCTCGGCCGAGCAGTACTTC.

The chain has TRBV10-1 and TRBJ2-3, with TRBD2 as a possible D gene (6 bases). CDR1 and CDR2 (germline): WNHNN, SYGVQD (reference sequence). CDR3 length: 16 amino acids. Trimming took off 0 bases at V and 5 bases at J, with 15 bases between the two ends. CDR3 in DNA: TGCGCCAGCAGTGAGTCGACGGGGGAGTGGGGAGATACGCAGTATTTT. Its translation: CASSESTGEWGDTQYF.

This clonotype was observed a few times. The rearrangement joins TRBV4-1 to TRBJ2-3; TRBD2 matches at 11 bases. In germline, CDR1 is MGHRA, CDR2 YSYEKL. V lost 5 bases and J lost 5; bases outside the gene matches: 24. The CDR3 is 21 residues long. CDR3 bases: TGCGCCAGCAGCTCAAGGCCCCCCACTAGCGGGAGAGTAGTTTTTGGAGATACGCAGTATTTT. As protein: CASSSRPPTSGRVVFGDTQYF.

This clonotype has a handful of counts. V gene TRBV6-1 combines with J gene TRBJ2-5; tentative D call: TRBD1 (5 bases). V lost 3 bases and J 2 bases, leaving 10 bases between the germline ends. Germline loops: CDR1 MNHNS, CDR2 SASEGT. The CDR3 spans 14 residues. Here the CDR3 reads CASSDGGQQETQYF. The CDR3 coding sequence is TGTGCCAGCAGTGACGGTGGACAACAAGAGACCCAGTACTTC.

The chain joins TRBV2 to TRBJ1-2; tentative D call: TRBD1 (5 bases). Germline-derived CDR1 and CDR2 are SNHLY and FYNNEI. The CDR3 contains 16 residues. Trimming removed 6 bases at V and 0 bases at J, with 17 bases between. Here the CDR3 reads CASRNRNLNSNYGYTF. DNA of the CDR3: TGTGCCAGCAGGAACAGGAACCTGAACTCTAACTATGGCTACACCTTC.

The sample holds a few counts of this clonotype. The chain's CDR3 is CSARDLVGGHLETQYF. DNA of the CDR3: TGCAGTGCTAGAGATCTAGTGGGGGGGCACTTGGAGACCCAGTACTTC. The chain is built from TRBV20-1 and TRBJ2-5; D might be TRBD2 (7 bases). The CDR3 spans 16 residues. Germline lookup yields CDR1 DFQATT and CDR2 SNEGSKA (reference sequence). With 0 bases removed from V and 5 bases from J, the gap between germline ends came to 19 bases.